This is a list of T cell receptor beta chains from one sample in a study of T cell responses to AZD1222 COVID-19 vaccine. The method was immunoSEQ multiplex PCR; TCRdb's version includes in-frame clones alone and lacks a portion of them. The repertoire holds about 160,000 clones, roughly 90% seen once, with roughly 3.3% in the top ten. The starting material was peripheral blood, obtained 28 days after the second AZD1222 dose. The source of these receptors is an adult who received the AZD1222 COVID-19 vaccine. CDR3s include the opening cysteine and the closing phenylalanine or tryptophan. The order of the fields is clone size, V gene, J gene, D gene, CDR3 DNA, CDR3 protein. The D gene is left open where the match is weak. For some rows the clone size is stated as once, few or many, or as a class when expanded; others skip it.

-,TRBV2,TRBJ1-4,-,TGTGCCAGCAGTGAAGCGCTTAGTTGGGGGCCAGCAACTAATGAAAAACTGTTTTTT,CASSEALSWGPATNEKLFF
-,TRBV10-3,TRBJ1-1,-,TGTGCCATCAGTGAAAGACCCGGGACATTGTCTGAAGCTTTCTTT,CAISERPGTLSEAFF
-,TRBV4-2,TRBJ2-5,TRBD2,TGTGCCAGCAGCCAAGTGGGACTAGACCTAGAGACCCAGTACTTC,CASSQVGLDLETQYF
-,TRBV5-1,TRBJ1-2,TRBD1,TGCGCCAGCAGCTTGCCTCGTACAGGGGTCTTCTATGGCTACACCTTC,CASSLPRTGVFYGYTF
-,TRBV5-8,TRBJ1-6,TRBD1,TGTGCCAGCAGCTTGGCAGGGGGCGGCTCACCCCTCCACTTT,CASSLAGGGSPLHF
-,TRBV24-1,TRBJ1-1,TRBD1,TGTGCCACCAGTGAAACTACAGGGGGCCGAGCTTTCTTT,CATSETTGGRAFF
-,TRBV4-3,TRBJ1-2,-,TGCGCCAGCAGCCAAGCAACGGTCGAGTCGGGCTACACCTTC,CASSQATVESGYTF
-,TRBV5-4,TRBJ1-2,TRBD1,TGTGCCAGCAGCTTGGGAACAGGGGGCTATGGCTACACCTTC,CASSLGTGGYGYTF
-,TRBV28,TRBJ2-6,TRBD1,TGTGCCAGCAGTAGTGACAGGGCCTCAGTCTCTGGGGCCAACGTCCTGACTTTC,CASSSDRASVSGANVLTF
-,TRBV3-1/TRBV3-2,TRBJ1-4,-,TGTGCCAGCAGCCAGGCCCGTGAAAAACTGTTTTTT,CASSQAREKLFF
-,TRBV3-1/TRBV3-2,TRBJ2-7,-,TGTGCCAGCAGCCAAGATTCTACAGGTTACGGCGAGCAGTACTTC,CASSQDSTGYGEQYF
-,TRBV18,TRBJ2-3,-,TGTGCCAGCTCACAAACCACCGAAGGCACAGATACGCAGTATTTT,CASSQTTEGTDTQYF
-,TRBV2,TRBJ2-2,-,TGTGCCAGTAAGAGATGGGACAACACCGGGGAGCTGTTTTTT,CASKRWDNTGELFF
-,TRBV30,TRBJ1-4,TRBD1,TGTGCCTGGAGTAGTGGGACAGGGTCCGAAAAACTGTTTTTT,CAWSSGTGSEKLFF
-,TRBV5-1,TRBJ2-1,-,TGCGCCAGCAGCCCGGATGGGTGGGAAATTTACAATGAGCAGTTCTTC,CASSPDGWEIYNEQFF
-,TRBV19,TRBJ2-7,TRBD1,TGTGCCAGTCGCCATACCGGGACAGGCGTCGAGCAGTACTTC,CASRHTGTGVEQYF
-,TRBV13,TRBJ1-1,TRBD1,TGTGCCAGCAGCTTACGGGACAGGGTCACTGAAGCTTTCTTT,CASSLRDRVTEAFF
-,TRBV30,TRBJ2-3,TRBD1,TGTGCCTGGAGTAAAGGACAGGATAACACAGATACGCAGTATTTT,CAWSKGQDNTDTQYF
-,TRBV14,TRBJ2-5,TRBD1,TGTGCCAGCAGCCAAAGGGTAACAGGGGGCCGGGAGACCCAGTACTTC,CASSQRVTGGRETQYF
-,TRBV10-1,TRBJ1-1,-,TGCGCCAGCAGTGTACAGATGAACACTGAAGCTTTCTTT,CASSVQMNTEAFF
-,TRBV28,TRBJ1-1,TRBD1,TGTGCCAGCAGTTTCGGGACAGGGAACACTGAAGCTTTCTTT,CASSFGTGNTEAFF
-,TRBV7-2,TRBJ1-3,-,TGTGCCAGTCAAGAACAAGTCTCTGGAAACACCATATATTTT,CASQEQVSGNTIYF
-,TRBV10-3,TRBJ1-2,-,TGTGCCATCAGTGGACGGGAAGGCTATGGCTACACCTTC,CAISGREGYGYTF
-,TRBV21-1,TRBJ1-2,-,TGTGCCAGCAGCAAAGAGGACACTAGGGGCTACACCTTC,CASSKEDTRGYTF
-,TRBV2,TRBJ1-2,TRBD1,TGTGCCAGCAGTGAAGCGCTTAGGACAGGGGTGAATGGCTACACCTTC,CASSEALRTGVNGYTF
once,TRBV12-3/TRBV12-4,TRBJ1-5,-,TGTGCCAGCAGTTTGGAGGGGCAACAGCCCCAGCATTTT,CASSLEGQQPQHF
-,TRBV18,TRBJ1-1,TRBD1,TGTGCCAGCTCCCCAGGACAGGAGAACACTGAAGCTTTCTTT,CASSPGQENTEAFF
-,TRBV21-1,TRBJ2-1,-,TGTGCCAGCAGCAAACTTAGGACTAGCGGGAGCAGGTATTCATACAATGAGCAGTTCTTC,CASSKLRTSGSRYSYNEQFF
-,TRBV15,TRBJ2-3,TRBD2,TGTGCCACCAGCAGACCAATATCTAGCGGGAGTGGCGCAGATACGCAGTATTTT,CATSRPISSGSGADTQYF
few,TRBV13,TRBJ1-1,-,TGTGCCAGCAACAACAGGCAGAACACTGAAGCTTTCTTT,CASNNRQNTEAFF
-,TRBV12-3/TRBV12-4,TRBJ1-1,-,TGTGCCAGCAGTTGGGACCGGAACACTGAAGCTTTCTTT,CASSWDRNTEAFF
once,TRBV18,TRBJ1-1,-,TGTGCCAGCTCACCACCTTGGACGGATAACACTGAAGCTTTCTTT,CASSPPWTDNTEAFF
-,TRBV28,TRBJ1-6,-,TGTGCCAGCAGTTTGATCGGGGGTAGGGGCTCCTATAATTCACCCCTCCACTTT,CASSLIGGRGSYNSPLHF
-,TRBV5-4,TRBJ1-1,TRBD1,TGTGCCAGCAGCTCCACTGTTAAAACAGGGGAGGCTTTCTTT,CASSSTVKTGEAFF
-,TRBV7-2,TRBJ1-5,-,TGTGCCAGCAGCTTCATGGGAAGGAGCAATCAGCCCCAGCATTTT,CASSFMGRSNQPQHF
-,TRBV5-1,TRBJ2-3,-,TGCGCCAGCAGCTTGCGAGTGCCAGATACGCAGTATTTT,CASSLRVPDTQYF
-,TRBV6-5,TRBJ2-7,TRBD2,TGTGCCAGCGCCCTTAGCGGGGGTGAAGCCTACGAGCAGTACTTC,CASALSGGEAYEQYF
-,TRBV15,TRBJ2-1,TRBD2,TGTGCCACCAGCAGAGATCGGAGCGGGAGGGCCTACAATGAGCAGTTCTTC,CATSRDRSGRAYNEQFF
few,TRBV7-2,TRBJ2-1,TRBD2,TGTGCCAGCAGCTTACCTAGACTAGCGGGAGAACTCAATGAGCAGTTCTTC,CASSLPRLAGELNEQFF
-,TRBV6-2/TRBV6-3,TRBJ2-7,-,TGTGCCAGCAGTCAAGGGCTCTACGAGCAGTACTTC,CASSQGLYEQYF
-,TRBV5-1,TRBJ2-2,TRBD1,TGCGCCAGCAGGATCGGACAGGTGAACACCGGGGAGCTGTTTTTT,CASRIGQVNTGELFF
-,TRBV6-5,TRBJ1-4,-,TGTGCCAGCACGGGGCAGGTCAATGAAAAACTGTTTTTT,CASTGQVNEKLFF
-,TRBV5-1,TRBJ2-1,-,TGCGCCAGCAGCAAGGATAATGGCGCCTCCTACAATGAGCAGTTCTTC,CASSKDNGASYNEQFF
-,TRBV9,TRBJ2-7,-,TGTGCCAGCAGCCCCGGCGGGGCCGAGCAGTACTTC,CASSPGGAEQYF
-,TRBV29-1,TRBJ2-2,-,TGCAGCGTACAGTCGGGCTCGACCGGGGAGCTGTTTTTT,CSVQSGSTGELFF
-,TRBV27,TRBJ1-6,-,TGTGCCAGCAGCCGGAGTAATTCACCCCTCCACTTT,CASSRSNSPLHF
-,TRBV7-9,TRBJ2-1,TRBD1,TGTGCCAGCAGCTCGGGACAGGGGTATGGCAATGAGCAGTTCTTC,CASSSGQGYGNEQFF
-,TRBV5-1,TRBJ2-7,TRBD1,TGCGCCAGCAGCCCCGGACAGGGTCCTATTTACGAGCAGTACTTC,CASSPGQGPIYEQYF
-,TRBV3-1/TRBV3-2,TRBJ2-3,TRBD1,TGTGCCAGCAGCCGTGGACAGGGGGCAGATACGCAGTATTTT,CASSRGQGADTQYF
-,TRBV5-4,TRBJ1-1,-,TGTGCCAGCAGCAGCGTGGAGGAAGGGGTTCAGGGATCGGGAGCTTTCTTT,CASSSVEEGVQGSGAFF
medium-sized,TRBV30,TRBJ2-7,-,TGTGCCTGGAGTAGTCCGGGAGACGGCGACGAGCAGTACTTC,CAWSSPGDGDEQYF